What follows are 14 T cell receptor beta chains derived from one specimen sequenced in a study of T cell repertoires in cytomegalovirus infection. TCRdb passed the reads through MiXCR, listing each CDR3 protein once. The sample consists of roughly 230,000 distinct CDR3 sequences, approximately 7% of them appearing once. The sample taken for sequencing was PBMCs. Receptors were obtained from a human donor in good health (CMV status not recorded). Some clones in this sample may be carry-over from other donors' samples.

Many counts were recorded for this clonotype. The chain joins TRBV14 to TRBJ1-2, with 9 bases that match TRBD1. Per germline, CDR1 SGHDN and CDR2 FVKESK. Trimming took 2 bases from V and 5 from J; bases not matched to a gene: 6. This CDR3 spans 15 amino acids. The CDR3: CASSQYTGTGYGYTF. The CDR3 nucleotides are TGTGCCAGCAGCCAATACACCGGGACAGGGTATGGCTACACCTTC.

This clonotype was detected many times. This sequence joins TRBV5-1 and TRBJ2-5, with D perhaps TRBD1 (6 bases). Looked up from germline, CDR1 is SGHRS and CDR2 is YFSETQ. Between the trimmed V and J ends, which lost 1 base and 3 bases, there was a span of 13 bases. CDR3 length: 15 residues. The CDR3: CASSLYSAGEETQYF. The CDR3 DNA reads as TGCGCCAGCAGCTTGTACTCGGCAGGGGAAGAGACCCAGTACTTC.

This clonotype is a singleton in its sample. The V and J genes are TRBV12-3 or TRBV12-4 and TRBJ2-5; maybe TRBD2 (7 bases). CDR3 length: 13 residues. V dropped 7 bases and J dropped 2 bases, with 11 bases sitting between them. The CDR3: CASTGEGQETQYF. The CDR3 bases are TGTGCCAGCACAGGGGAGGGTCAAGAGACCCAGTACTTC.

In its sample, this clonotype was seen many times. The CDR3 spells CAIFKGDGGYTF. CDR3 coding DNA: TGTGCCATCTTCAAAGGGGATGGTGGCTACACCTTC. V gene TRBV2 combines with J gene TRBJ1-2, with a weak D call TRBD1 (5 bases). The germline V gene encodes CDR1 SNHLY and CDR2 FYNNEI. The CDR3 sequence is 12 residues long. With 10 bases removed from V and 7 bases from J, the gap between germline ends came to 16 bases.

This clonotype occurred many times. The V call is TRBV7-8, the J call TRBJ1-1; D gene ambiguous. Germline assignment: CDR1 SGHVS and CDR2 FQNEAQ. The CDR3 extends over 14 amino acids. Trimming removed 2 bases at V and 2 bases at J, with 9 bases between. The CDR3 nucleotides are TGTGCCAGCAGCTTACCTTGGATTAACACTGAAGCTTTCTTT. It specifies CASSLPWINTEAFF.

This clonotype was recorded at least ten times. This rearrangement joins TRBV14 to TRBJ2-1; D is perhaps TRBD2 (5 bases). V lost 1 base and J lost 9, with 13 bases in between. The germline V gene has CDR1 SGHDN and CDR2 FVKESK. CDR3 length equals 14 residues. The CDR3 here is CASSQGVGRGEQFF. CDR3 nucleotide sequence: TGTGCCAGCAGCCAAGGTGTGGGCCGGGGTGAGCAGTTCTTC.

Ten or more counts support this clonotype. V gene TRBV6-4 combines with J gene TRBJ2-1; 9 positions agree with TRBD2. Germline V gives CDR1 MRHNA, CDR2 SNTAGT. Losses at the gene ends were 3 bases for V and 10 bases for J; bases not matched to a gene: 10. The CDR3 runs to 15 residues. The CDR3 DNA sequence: TGTGCCAGCAGTGAGCTTAGCGGGGGAACCGGAGAGCAGTTCTTC. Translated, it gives CASSELSGGTGEQFF.

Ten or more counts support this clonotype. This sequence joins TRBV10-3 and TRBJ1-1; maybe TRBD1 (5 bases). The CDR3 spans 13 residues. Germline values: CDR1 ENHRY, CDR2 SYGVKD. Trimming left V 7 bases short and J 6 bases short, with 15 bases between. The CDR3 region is CAIKKDEGAEAFF. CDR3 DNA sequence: TGTGCCATCAAGAAGGACGAAGGGGCTGAAGCTTTCTTT.

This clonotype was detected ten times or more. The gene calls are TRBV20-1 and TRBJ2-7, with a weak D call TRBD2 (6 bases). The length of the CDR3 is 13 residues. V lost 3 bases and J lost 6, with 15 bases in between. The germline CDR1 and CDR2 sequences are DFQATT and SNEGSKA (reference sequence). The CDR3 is CSASPTTGGEQYF. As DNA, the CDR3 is TGCAGTGCTAGTCCCACCACCGGGGGCGAGCAGTACTTC.

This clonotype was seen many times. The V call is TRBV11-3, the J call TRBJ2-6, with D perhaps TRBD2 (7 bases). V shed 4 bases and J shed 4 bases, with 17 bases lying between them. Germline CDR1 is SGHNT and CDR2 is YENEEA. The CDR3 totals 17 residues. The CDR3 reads CASSSKGGGLGANVLTF. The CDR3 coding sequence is TGTGCCAGCAGCTCCAAGGGGGGGGGCCTGGGGGCCAACGTCCTGACTTTC.

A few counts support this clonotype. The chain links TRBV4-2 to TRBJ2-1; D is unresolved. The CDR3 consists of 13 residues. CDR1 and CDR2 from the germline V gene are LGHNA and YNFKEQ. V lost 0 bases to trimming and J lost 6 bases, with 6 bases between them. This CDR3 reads CASSQDEVNEQFF. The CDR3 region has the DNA TGTGCCAGCAGCCAAGATGAGGTCAATGAGCAGTTCTTC.

The chain's CDR3 is CATSTGGSNEQFF. The CDR3 DNA reads TGTGCCACCAGTACTGGCGGGAGTAATGAGCAGTTCTTC. The chain uses TRBV24-1 and TRBJ2-1, with TRBD2 matching 7 bases. Per the germline V gene, CDR1 is KGHDR and CDR2 is SFDVKD. Trimming took 6 bases from V and 7 from J; bases not matched to a gene: 5. This CDR3 has 13 residues.

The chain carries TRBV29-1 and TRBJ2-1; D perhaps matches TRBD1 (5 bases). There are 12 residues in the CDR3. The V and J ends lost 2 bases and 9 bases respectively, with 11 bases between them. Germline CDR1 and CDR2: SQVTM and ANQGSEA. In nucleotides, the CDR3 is TGCAGCGTTGAATTGCAGGGCGGTGAGCAGTTCTTC. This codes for CSVELQGGEQFF.

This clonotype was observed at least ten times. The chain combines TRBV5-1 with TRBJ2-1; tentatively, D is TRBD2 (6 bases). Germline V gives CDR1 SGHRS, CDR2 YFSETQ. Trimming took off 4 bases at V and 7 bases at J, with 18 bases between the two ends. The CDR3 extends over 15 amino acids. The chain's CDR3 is CASSIRDRGSNEQFF. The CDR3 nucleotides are TGCGCCAGCAGCATTCGGGACCGGGGGAGTAATGAGCAGTTCTTC.